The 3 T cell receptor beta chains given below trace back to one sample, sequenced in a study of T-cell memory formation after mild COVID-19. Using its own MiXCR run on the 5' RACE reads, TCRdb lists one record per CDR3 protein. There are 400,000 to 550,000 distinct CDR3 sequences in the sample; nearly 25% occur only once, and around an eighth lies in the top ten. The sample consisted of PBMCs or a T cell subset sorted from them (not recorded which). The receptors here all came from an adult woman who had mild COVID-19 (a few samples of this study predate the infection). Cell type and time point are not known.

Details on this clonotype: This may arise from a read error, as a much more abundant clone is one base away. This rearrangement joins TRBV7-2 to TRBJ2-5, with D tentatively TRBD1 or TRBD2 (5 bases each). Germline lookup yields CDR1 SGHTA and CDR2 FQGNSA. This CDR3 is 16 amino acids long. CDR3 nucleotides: TGTGCCAGCAGCCACCTTGAACGGATTAAAGGGGAGACCCAGCACTTC. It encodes CASSHLERIKGETQHF.

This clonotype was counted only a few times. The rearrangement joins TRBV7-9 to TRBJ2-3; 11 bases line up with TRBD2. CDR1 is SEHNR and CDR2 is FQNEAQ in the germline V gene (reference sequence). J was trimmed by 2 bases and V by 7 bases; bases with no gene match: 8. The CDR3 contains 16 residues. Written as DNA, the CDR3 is TGTGCCAGCACCCTCGGGACTAGCGGCTACACAGATACGCAGTATTTT. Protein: CASTLGTSGYTDTQYF.

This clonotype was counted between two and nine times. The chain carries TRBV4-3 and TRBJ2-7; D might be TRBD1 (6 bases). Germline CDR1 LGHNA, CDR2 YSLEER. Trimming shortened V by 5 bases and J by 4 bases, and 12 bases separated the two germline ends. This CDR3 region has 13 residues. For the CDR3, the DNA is TGCGCCAGCAGCGAGCTTCAGGGGTACGAGCAGTACTTC. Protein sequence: CASSELQGYEQYF.